The 3 T cell receptor beta chains in this list originate from one sample, sequenced in a study of identifying expanded T cells in peripheral blood. Generated by immunoSEQ multiplex PCR, the TCRdb table keeps only in-frame clones and is missing some. The sample includes about 100,000 clones, 80% to 90% of them seen just once. Sample: blood. These receptors originate from a person aged 18 to 70 in good health.

The CDR3 loop reads CASSPGRGIYYEQYF. The CDR3 bases are TGTGCCAGCTCACCGGGGCGGGGAATTTACTACGAGCAGTACTTC. The gene calls are TRBV18 and TRBJ2-7, with a tentative D call TRBD2 (6 bases). The V gene's germline CDR1 is KGHSH and CDR2 LQKENI. V was trimmed by 3 bases and J by 3 bases, leaving 15 bases between them. The CDR3 has 15 amino acids.

This clone appeared a few times. The J gene is TRBJ2-7, the V gene TRBV7-9; D is uncertain. V shed 4 bases and J shed 4 bases, with 14 bases lying between them. The CDR3 sequence is 14 residues long. Looked up from germline, CDR1 is SEHNR and CDR2 is FQNEAQ (reference sequence). CDR3 region: CASSSNRQKYEQYF. In nucleotides, the CDR3 is TGTGCCAGCAGCTCAAATAGGCAGAAGTACGAGCAGTACTTC.

This chain links TRBV28 with TRBJ2-7, with D tentatively TRBD2 (5 bases). Germline V gene data show CDR1 as MDHEN and CDR2 as SYDVKM. This CDR3 spans 13 amino acids. V was shortened by 2 bases and J by 6 bases, with 11 bases between the two germline ends. The CDR3 sequence is CASSLSVAGEQYF. The CDR3 DNA reads as TGTGCCAGCAGTTTAAGTGTGGCGGGCGAGCAGTACTTC.